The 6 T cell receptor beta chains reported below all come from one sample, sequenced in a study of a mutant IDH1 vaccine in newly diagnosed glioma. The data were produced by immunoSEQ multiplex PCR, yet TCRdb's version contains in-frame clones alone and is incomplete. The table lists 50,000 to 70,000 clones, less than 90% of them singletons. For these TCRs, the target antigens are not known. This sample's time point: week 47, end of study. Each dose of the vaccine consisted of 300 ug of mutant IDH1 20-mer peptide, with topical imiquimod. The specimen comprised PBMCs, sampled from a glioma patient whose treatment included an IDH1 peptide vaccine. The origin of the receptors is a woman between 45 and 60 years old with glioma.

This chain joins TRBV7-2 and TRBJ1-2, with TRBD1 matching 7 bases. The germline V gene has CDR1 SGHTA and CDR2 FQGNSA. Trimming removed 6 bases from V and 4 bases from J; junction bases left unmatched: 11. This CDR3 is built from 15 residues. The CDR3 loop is CASSSIQGPAYGYTF. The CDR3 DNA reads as TGTGCCAGCAGTTCGATACAGGGGCCGGCCTATGGCTACACCTTC.

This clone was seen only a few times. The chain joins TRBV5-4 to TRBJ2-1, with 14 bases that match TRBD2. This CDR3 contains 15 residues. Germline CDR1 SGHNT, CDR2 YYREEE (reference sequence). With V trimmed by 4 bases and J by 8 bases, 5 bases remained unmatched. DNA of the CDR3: TGTGCCAGCAGCGAAGGACTAGCGGGGGGCTATGAGCAGTTCTTC. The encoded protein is CASSEGLAGGYEQFF.

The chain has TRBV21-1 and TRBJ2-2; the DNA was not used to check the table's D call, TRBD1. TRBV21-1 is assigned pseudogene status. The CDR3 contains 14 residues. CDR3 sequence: CAITGTVHTGELFF. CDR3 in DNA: TGTGCCATTACCGGGACAGTGCACACCGGGGAGCTGTTTTTT.

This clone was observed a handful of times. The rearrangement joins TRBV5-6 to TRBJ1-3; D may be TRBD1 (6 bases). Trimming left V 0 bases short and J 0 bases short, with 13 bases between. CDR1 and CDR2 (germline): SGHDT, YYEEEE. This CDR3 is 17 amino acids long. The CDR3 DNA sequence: TGTGCCAGCAGCTTGGGGCCAGGGGTCTTCTCTGGAAACACCATATATTTT. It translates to CASSLGPGVFSGNTIYF. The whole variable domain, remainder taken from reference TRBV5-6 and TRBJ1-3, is DAGVTQSPTHLIKTRGQQVTLRCSPKSGHDTVSWYQQALGQGPQFIFQYYEEEERQRGNFPDRFSGHQFPNYSSELNVNALLLGDSALYLCASSLGPGVFSGNTIYFGEGSWLTVV.

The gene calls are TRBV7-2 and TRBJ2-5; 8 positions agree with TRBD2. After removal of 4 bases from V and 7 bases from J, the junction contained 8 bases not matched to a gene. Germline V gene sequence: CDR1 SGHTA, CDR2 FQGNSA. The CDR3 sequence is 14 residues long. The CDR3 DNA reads TGTGCCAGCAGCTCCTCGGGGGGGCCGGGGACCCAGTACTTC. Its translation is CASSSSGGPGTQYF.

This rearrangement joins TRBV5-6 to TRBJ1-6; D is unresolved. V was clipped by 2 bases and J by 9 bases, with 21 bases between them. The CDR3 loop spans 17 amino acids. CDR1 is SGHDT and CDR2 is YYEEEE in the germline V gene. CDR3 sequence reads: CASSLFHSVGNGSPLHF. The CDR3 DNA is TGTGCCAGCAGCTTATTTCATTCGGTAGGGAACGGTTCACCCCTCCACTTT. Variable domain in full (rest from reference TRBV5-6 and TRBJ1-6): DAGVTQSPTHLIKTRGQQVTLRCSPKSGHDTVSWYQQALGQGPQFIFQYYEEEERQRGNFPDRFSGHQFPNYSSELNVNALLLGDSALYLCASSLFHSVGNGSPLHFGNGTRLTVT.